Listed below are T cell receptor beta chains from one sample, sequenced in a study of cytomegalovirus exposure and HLA in healthy donors. TCRdb's copy holds only in-frame clones and misses some; the assay was immunoSEQ multiplex PCR. This sample has under 200,000 clones, with approximately 84% found just once. Sequencing was done on a sample of PBMCs. The receptors stem from a woman aged 40 to 50 in good health and CMV-seropositive. The CDR3 runs from the conserved cysteine through the conserved F or W. The order of the fields is V gene, J gene, D gene, clone size, CDR3 DNA, CDR3 protein. A D gene is named only where the DNA matches it firmly. Clone size is shown for a subset of rows, as once, few, many or a class of expanded clone.

v_gene: TRBV4-1
j_gene: TRBJ1-1
d_gene: TRBD1
abundance: hyperexpanded
CDR3nt: TGCGCCAGCAGAATAGACAGGGTGAACACTGAAGCTTTCTTT
CDR3aa: CASRIDRVNTEAFF

v_gene: TRBV7-2
j_gene: TRBJ2-1
d_gene: NA
abundance: NA
CDR3nt: TGTGCCAGCAGCTTAGCGGCAAGCTCCTACAATGAGCAGTTCTTC
CDR3aa: CASSLAASSYNEQFF

v_gene: TRBV7-2
j_gene: TRBJ1-1
d_gene: NA
abundance: few
CDR3nt: TGTGCCAGCAGCTGGGGGGGCGCTGAAGCTTTCTTT
CDR3aa: CASSWGGAEAFF

v_gene: TRBV6-1
j_gene: TRBJ1-6
d_gene: TRBD1
abundance: few
CDR3nt: TGTGCCAGCAGTTCCGGGACAGACAATAATTCACCCCTCCACTTT
CDR3aa: CASSSGTDNNSPLHF

v_gene: TRBV27
j_gene: TRBJ2-6
d_gene: TRBD1
abundance: few
CDR3nt: TGTGCCAGCAGTCGAAGGACAGGGTTAGGTTCTGGGGCCAACGTCCTGACTTTC
CDR3aa: CASSRRTGLGSGANVLTF

v_gene: TRBV18
j_gene: TRBJ1-1
d_gene: NA
abundance: NA
CDR3nt: TGTGCCAGCTCACCAACGGAGACAGTGAACACTGAAGCTTTCTTT
CDR3aa: CASSPTETVNTEAFF

v_gene: TRBV5-4
j_gene: TRBJ2-5
d_gene: NA
abundance: NA
CDR3nt: TGTGCCAGCAGCCCTGGACTCGAGGTGATGGAGACCCAGTACTTC
CDR3aa: CASSPGLEVMETQYF

v_gene: TRBV11-3
j_gene: TRBJ2-7
d_gene: TRBD1
abundance: NA
CDR3nt: TGTGCCAGCAGCCCCGGGACAGGGACCGAGCAGTACTTC
CDR3aa: CASSPGTGTEQYF

v_gene: TRBV6-5
j_gene: TRBJ2-7
d_gene: NA
abundance: NA
CDR3nt: TGTGCCAGCAGCTCAGGGGTCTTGGACTCCTACGAGCAGTACTTC
CDR3aa: CASSSGVLDSYEQYF

v_gene: TRBV5-5
j_gene: TRBJ2-7
d_gene: TRBD1
abundance: once
CDR3nt: TGTGCCAGCAGCAACCCGACAGGGGTGACAGAGCAGTACTTC
CDR3aa: CASSNPTGVTEQYF

v_gene: TRBV7-2
j_gene: TRBJ1-6
d_gene: NA
abundance: NA
CDR3nt: TGTGCCAGCAGTTCTCTAAATTCACCCCTCCACTTT
CDR3aa: CASSSLNSPLHF

v_gene: TRBV7-3
j_gene: TRBJ1-4
d_gene: NA
abundance: NA
CDR3nt: TGTGCCAGCAGCTCCCACCAAATAGAGAGGGATGAAAAACTGTTTTTT
CDR3aa: CASSSHQIERDEKLFF

v_gene: TRBV5-1
j_gene: TRBJ2-1
d_gene: TRBD1
abundance: NA
CDR3nt: TGCGCCAGCAGCTTAACGGGACAGCACAATGAGCAGTTCTTC
CDR3aa: CASSLTGQHNEQFF

v_gene: TRBV30
j_gene: TRBJ1-1
d_gene: NA
abundance: NA
CDR3nt: TGTGCCTGGAGCCCCCGGGGGGTAGGACAGAGGTTTTCAACTGAAGCTTTCTTT
CDR3aa: CAWSPRGVGQRFSTEAFF

v_gene: TRBV9
j_gene: TRBJ2-4
d_gene: TRBD1
abundance: NA
CDR3nt: TGTGCCAGCAGCGCGGGAGACTCTGGGACAGGGAGATGGGGCAAAAACAGTCAGTACTTC
CDR3aa: CASSAGDSGTGRWGKNSQYF

v_gene: TRBV19
j_gene: TRBJ1-1
d_gene: TRBD1
abundance: NA
CDR3nt: TGTGCCAGTAGTAAAGGGGGCGCGGCCTTGAACACTGAAGCTTTCTTT
CDR3aa: CASSKGGAALNTEAFF

v_gene: TRBV30
j_gene: TRBJ1-1
d_gene: TRBD1
abundance: NA
CDR3nt: TGTGCCTGGAGCCGGGGACAGGAGTACACTGAAGCTTTCTTT
CDR3aa: CAWSRGQEYTEAFF

v_gene: TRBV6-6
j_gene: TRBJ2-7
d_gene: TRBD2
abundance: NA
CDR3nt: TGTGCCAGCAGACCACCGGGACTAGGCTCCTACGAGCAGTACTTC
CDR3aa: CASRPPGLGSYEQYF

v_gene: TRBV7-6
j_gene: TRBJ2-3
d_gene: TRBD2
abundance: NA
CDR3nt: TGTGCCAGCAGCTTAGGTCTGCGGTCTAGCGGGGGGGCCCGAAATACGCAGTATTTT
CDR3aa: CASSLGLRSSGGARNTQYF

v_gene: TRBV25-1
j_gene: TRBJ2-1
d_gene: TRBD1
abundance: NA
CDR3nt: TGTGCCAGCAGTGAATGGGACAGTACCTACAATGAGCAGTTCTTC
CDR3aa: CASSEWDSTYNEQFF

v_gene: TRBV2
j_gene: TRBJ1-1
d_gene: NA
abundance: NA
CDR3nt: TGTGCCAGCAGGGAGGGCGCTGAAGCTTTCTTT
CDR3aa: CASREGAEAFF

v_gene: TRBV7-9
j_gene: TRBJ2-1
d_gene: NA
abundance: NA
CDR3nt: TGTGCCAGCAGCTTAGTCCAGGATGGAATAAATGAGCAGTTCTTC
CDR3aa: CASSLVQDGINEQFF

v_gene: TRBV11-2
j_gene: TRBJ1-1
d_gene: NA
abundance: NA
CDR3nt: TGTGCCAGCAGCGCAGCAGGTAACACTGAAGCTTTCTTT
CDR3aa: CASSAAGNTEAFF

v_gene: TRBV6-1
j_gene: TRBJ2-7
d_gene: NA
abundance: NA
CDR3nt: TGTGCCAGCAGTTCAGGGCACTCCTACGAGCAGTACTTC
CDR3aa: CASSSGHSYEQYF

v_gene: TRBV30
j_gene: TRBJ1-5
d_gene: TRBD1
abundance: many
CDR3nt: TGTGCCTGGAGTGTGGGACAGGGAGACCAGCCCCAGCATTTT
CDR3aa: CAWSVGQGDQPQHF

v_gene: TRBV30
j_gene: TRBJ2-2
d_gene: TRBD2
abundance: once
CDR3nt: TGTGCCTGGAGGAGGGGAGGGATCAGCGGGGAGCTGTTTTTT
CDR3aa: CAWRRGGISGELFF

v_gene: TRBV6-1
j_gene: TRBJ2-1
d_gene: TRBD2
abundance: NA
CDR3nt: TGTGCCAGCAGTGGTAGGGGAGGGATCTACAATGAGCAGTTCTTC
CDR3aa: CASSGRGGIYNEQFF

v_gene: TRBV2
j_gene: TRBJ2-3
d_gene: TRBD2
abundance: once
CDR3nt: TGTGCCAGCAGTCGCGGGGGGGGGAGCACAGATACGCAGTATTTT
CDR3aa: CASSRGGGSTDTQYF